The T cell receptor (beta chain) described here comes from a study of T cell responses to AZD1222 COVID-19 vaccine. Regarding the study as a whole: Targets within unmutated variant regions were reportedly found for nearly half of spike-specific TCRs. At baseline, just five to seven AZD1222 recipients tested seropositive. Females outnumbered males among donors, who were mostly white British; clonal diversity was possibly underestimated.

Points on this clone: Its antigen is currently unknown.

This table comes from immunoSEQ multiplex PCR, and its TCRdb copy is limited to in-frame clones, with some not included. The repertoire holds about 130,000 clones, 88% seen once, with 5% to 6% in the top ten. The CDR3 is made up of 14 amino acids. From germline, CDR1 is SGHDT and CDR2 YYEEEE. Trimming cost V 1 base and J 6 bases; bases outside gene matches: 6. The chain combines TRBV5-6 with TRBJ2-7, with 8 bases aligning to TRBD1. This specimen was peripheral blood, taken 28 days after the second AZD1222 dose. This clonotype was obtained from an adult who received the AZD1222 COVID-19 vaccine. In DNA, the CDR3 is TGTGCCAGCAGCTTGATCCAGGGGGCGGGCGAGCAGTACTTC. Amino acid sequence: CASSLIQGAGEQYF. Full variable domain (remainder filled in from reference TRBV5-6 and TRBJ2-7): DAGVTQSPTHLIKTRGQQVTLRCSPKSGHDTVSWYQQALGQGPQFIFQYYEEEERQRGNFPDRFSGHQFPNYSSELNVNALLLGDSALYLCASSLIQGAGEQYFGPGTRLTVT.